These 10 T cell receptor beta chains were all obtained from the same sample, sequenced in a study of neoadjuvant anti-PD-1 for oral cavity cancer. Produced via immunoSEQ multiplex PCR; TCRdb's table is partial and in-frame only. The sample has approximately 16,000 clones, under 40% seen once. Time point meaning: after neoadjuvant nivolumab, at surgical resection. Specimen: tumor tissue, collected after nivolumab (anti-PD-1) treatment. Every receptor here comes from a person between 35 and 79 years old with oral cavity squamous cell carcinoma.

The chain employs TRBV5-6 and TRBJ1-2; 9 nucleotides line up with TRBD1. CDR1 is SGHDT, CDR2 YYEEEE, per germline. The length of the CDR3 is 13 residues. V was clipped by 4 bases and J by 5 bases; unmatched bases: 3. CDR3: CASSRDREYGYTF. CDR3 DNA sequence: TGTGCCAGCAGCCGGGACAGGGAATATGGCTACACCTTC.

This clone was seen only a few times. This chain connects TRBV6-1 to TRBJ2-3; the match to TRBD1 covers 8 bases. V was pared by 6 bases and J by 6 bases, with 5 bases of the junction left unmatched. The CDR3 extends over 13 amino acids. Germline-derived CDR1 and CDR2 are MNHNS and SASEGT. The CDR3 DNA is TGTGCCAGCAGAAGACAGGGGAGGGATACGCAGTATTTT. Its translation: CASRRQGRDTQYF.

This clone was seen at least ten times. The chain employs TRBV5-1 and TRBJ1-1, with D unclear. Trimming took 1 base from V and 3 from J, leaving 10 bases between them. Germline values: CDR1 SGHRS, CDR2 YFSETQ. The CDR3 is made up of 14 amino acids. CDR3 DNA sequence: TGCGCCAGCAGCTTGAACGGGAGGGACACTGAAGCTTTCTTT. Protein: CASSLNGRDTEAFF.

The chain employs TRBV11-2 and TRBJ2-3, with D tentatively TRBD2 (6 bases). The CDR3 sequence is 15 residues long. V lost 5 bases, J lost 1 base, and 13 bases lay in between. From germline, CDR1 is SGHAT and CDR2 FQNNGV. The CDR3: CASSPHSGGTDTQYF. The CDR3, as DNA: TGTGCCAGCAGCCCGCATAGCGGAGGCACAGATACGCAGTATTTT.

This clone was found a few times. The V gene is TRBV10-3, the J gene TRBJ2-7, with no clear D. The germline V and J ends were trimmed by 2 bases and 3 bases, with 5 bases remaining between them. Germline V gene data show CDR1 as ENHRY and CDR2 as SYGVKD. The CDR3 length is 12 residues. The CDR3: CAISEPGYEQYF. CDR3 bases: TGTGCCATCAGTGAGCCGGGCTACGAGCAGTACTTC.

The rearrangement links TRBV7-3 to TRBJ2-3; TRBD2 might be the D (6 bases). The CDR3 length is 12 residues. Germline values: CDR1 SGHTA, CDR2 FQGTGA. Trimming removed 5 bases at V and 6 bases at J, with 9 bases between. The CDR3 sequence is CASSPAGDTQYF. The CDR3, as DNA: TGTGCCAGCAGCCCCGCGGGGGATACGCAGTATTTT.

The chain couples TRBV5-1 to TRBJ2-1; TRBD2 might be the D (6 bases). The germline V and J ends were trimmed by 4 bases and 9 bases, with 8 bases remaining between them. Germline V gives CDR1 SGHRS, CDR2 YFSETQ. The CDR3 is made up of 11 amino acids. The chain's CDR3 is CASSLGGEQFF. CDR3 bases: TGCGCCAGCAGCCTGGGAGGTGAGCAGTTCTTC.

This chain uses TRBV4-3 with TRBJ2-7; TRBD2 aligns across 14 bases. With V trimmed by 0 bases and J by 4 bases, 8 bases remained unmatched. Germline V CDR1 and CDR2: LGHNA, YSLEER. The CDR3 extends over 18 amino acids. Here the CDR3 DNA reads TGCGCCAGCAGCCAAGACGGGTGGACTAGCGGGGGGCGGTACGAGCAGTACTTC. This translates into CASSQDGWTSGGRYEQYF.

The chain links TRBV7-8 to TRBJ1-4; D remains ambiguous. CDR1 is SGHVS and CDR2 is FQNEAQ in the germline V gene. The CDR3 has 12 residues. The V end lost 4 bases, the J end lost 3 bases, and 3 bases lay between the germline ends. The CDR3 DNA sequence: TGTGCCAGCAGCTCCCCTAATGAAAAACTGTTTTTT. As protein: CASSSPNEKLFF.

The chain carries TRBV18 and TRBJ2-7; 10 bases are shared with TRBD1. J was trimmed by 2 bases and V by 5 bases; bases with no gene match: 6. Germline V gene sequence: CDR1 KGHSH, CDR2 LQKENI. This CDR3 has 15 amino acids. The CDR3 DNA reads TGTGCCAGCTCAGCTTGGACAGGGGGGACCTACGAGCAGTACTTC. Translating it yields CASSAWTGGTYEQYF.